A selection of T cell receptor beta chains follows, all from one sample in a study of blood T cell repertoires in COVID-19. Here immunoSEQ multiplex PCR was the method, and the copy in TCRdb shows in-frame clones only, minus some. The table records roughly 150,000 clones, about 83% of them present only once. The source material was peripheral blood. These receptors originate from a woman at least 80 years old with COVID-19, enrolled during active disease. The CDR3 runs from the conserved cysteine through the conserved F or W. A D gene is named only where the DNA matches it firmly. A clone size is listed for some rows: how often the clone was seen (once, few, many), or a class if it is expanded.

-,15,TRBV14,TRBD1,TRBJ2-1,CASSQTGTGCNEQFF,TGTGCCAGCAGCCAGACCGGGACAGGGTGCAATGAGCAGTTCTTC
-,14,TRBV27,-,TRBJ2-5,CASSFVGGQETQYF,TGTGCCAGCAGTTTTGTGGGAGGCCAAGAGACCCAGTACTTC
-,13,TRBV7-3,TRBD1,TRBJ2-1,CASSSDREGEQFF,TGTGCCAGCAGCTCAGACAGGGAAGGCGAGCAGTTCTTC
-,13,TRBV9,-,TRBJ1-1,CASSVDPAGVAFF,TGTGCCAGCAGCGTAGATCCGGCGGGTGTAGCTTTCTTT
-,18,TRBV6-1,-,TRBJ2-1,CASSEAPPRRGPYNEQFF,TGTGCCAGCAGTGAAGCGCCCCCCCGGCGGGGGCCCTACAATGAGCAGTTCTTC
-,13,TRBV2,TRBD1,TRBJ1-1,CARSGQGNTEAFF,TGTGCCAGATCGGGACAGGGGAACACTGAAGCTTTCTTT
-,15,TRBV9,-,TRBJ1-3,CASSVAQGRGNTIYF,TGTGCCAGCAGCGTAGCTCAGGGGCGAGGAAACACCATATATTTT
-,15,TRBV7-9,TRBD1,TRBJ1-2,CASSLRSGTEYGYTF,TGTGCCAGCAGCTTGCGATCCGGGACAGAATATGGCTACACCTTC
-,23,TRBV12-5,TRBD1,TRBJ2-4,CASGLLPYRDREGSFLAKNIQYF,TGTGCTAGTGGTTTGTTACCTTACCGGGACAGGGAGGGATCTTTCCTAGCCAAAAACATTCAGTACTTC
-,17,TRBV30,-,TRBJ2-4,CAWSRSGRGIAKNIQYF,TGTGCCTGGAGTCGTTCGGGGAGGGGGATAGCCAAAAACATTCAGTACTTC
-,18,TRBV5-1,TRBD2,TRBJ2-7,CASSLGMTSATPTYEQYF,TGCGCCAGCAGCTTGGGTATGACTAGCGCAACCCCAACCTACGAGCAGTACTTC
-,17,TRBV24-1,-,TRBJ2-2,CATSDPFGRGNTGELFF,TGTGCCACCAGTGATCCCTTCGGTAGGGGTAACACCGGGGAGCTGTTTTTT
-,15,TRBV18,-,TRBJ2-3,CASSPLQRRTDTQYF,TGTGCCAGCTCACCACTCCAGCGGAGGACAGATACGCAGTATTTT
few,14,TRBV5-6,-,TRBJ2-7,CASSFTTVFNEQYF,TGTGCCAGCAGCTTTACAACAGTGTTCAACGAGCAGTACTTC
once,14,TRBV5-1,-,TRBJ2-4,CASSLESDFNIQYF,TGCGCCAGCAGCTTGGAATCGGACTTCAACATTCAGTACTTC
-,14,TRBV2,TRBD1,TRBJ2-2,CASRGTVLGGELFF,TGTGCCAGCAGAGGGACAGTACTGGGCGGGGAGCTGTTTTTT
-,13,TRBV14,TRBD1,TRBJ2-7,CASSPGQGLRQYF,TGTGCCAGCAGCCCGGGACAGGGGCTTAGGCAGTACTTC
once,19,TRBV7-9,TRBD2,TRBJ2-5,CASSLEPKGLAGKQETQYF,TGTGCCAGCAGCTTAGAGCCCAAGGGACTAGCGGGGAAACAAGAGACCCAGTACTTC
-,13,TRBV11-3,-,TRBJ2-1,CASSPQGYNEQFF,TGTGCCAGCAGCCCACAGGGATACAATGAGCAGTTCTTC
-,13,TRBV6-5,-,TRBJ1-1,CASSPPGWTEAFF,TGTGCCAGCAGTCCCCCGGGTTGGACTGAAGCTTTCTTT
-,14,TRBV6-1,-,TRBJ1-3,CASSEGAVSNTIYF,TGTGCCAGCAGTGAGGGGGCGGTTTCTAACACCATATATTTT
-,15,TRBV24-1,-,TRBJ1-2,CATSDSSGWDYGYTF,TGTGCCACCAGTGATTCCTCAGGGTGGGACTATGGCTACACCTTC
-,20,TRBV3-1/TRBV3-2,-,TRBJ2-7,CASSQKLLSDLRGLSYEQYF,TGTGCCAGCAGCCAAAAACTACTCTCGGACTTGCGGGGGCTCTCCTACGAGCAGTACTTC
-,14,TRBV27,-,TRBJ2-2,CASSLSGGGGELFF,TGTGCCAGCAGTTTATCGGGAGGGGGCGGGGAGCTGTTTTTT
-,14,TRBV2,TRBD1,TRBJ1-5,CASSVDRGNQPQHF,TGTGCCAGCAGTGTGGACAGGGGGAATCAGCCCCAGCATTTT
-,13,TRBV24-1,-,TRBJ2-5,CATSGGPQETQYF,TGTGCCACCAGTGGGGGGCCCCAGGAGACCCAGTACTTC
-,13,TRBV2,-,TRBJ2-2,CASRVDGGGELFF,TGTGCCAGCAGGGTAGATGGAGGCGGGGAGCTGTTTTTT
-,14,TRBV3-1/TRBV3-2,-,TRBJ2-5,CASRHEGARETQYF,TGTGCCAGCAGGCACGAAGGGGCCAGGGAGACCCAGTACTTC
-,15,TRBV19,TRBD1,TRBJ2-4,CASSPRTGPEDIQYF,TGTGCCAGTAGTCCCCGGACAGGGCCCGAGGACATTCAGTACTTC
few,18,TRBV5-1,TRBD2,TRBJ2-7,CASSFRSQAGGPRGEQYF,TGCGCCAGCAGCTTCAGGAGTCAAGCGGGAGGGCCCCGTGGCGAGCAGTACTTC
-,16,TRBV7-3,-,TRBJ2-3,CASSPQGRQPADTQYF,TGTGCCAGCAGCCCTCAGGGGCGACAGCCGGCAGATACGCAGTATTTT
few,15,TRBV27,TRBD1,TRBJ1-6,CASSWTGLVGSPLHF,TGTGCCAGCAGCTGGACAGGGCTGGTTGGTTCACCCCTCCACTTT
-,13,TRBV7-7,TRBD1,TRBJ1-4,CAIWDRPNEKLFF,TGTGCTATTTGGGACAGACCTAATGAAAAACTGTTTTTT
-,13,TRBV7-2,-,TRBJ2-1,CASSLEQLNEQFF,TGTGCCAGCAGCTTAGAACAGCTTAATGAGCAGTTCTTC
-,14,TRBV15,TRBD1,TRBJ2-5,CATSLGQGQETQYF,TGTGCCACCAGTTTAGGACAGGGGCAAGAGACCCAGTACTTC
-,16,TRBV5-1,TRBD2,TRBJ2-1,CASRDGAGGSYNEQFF,TGCGCCAGCAGGGATGGGGCGGGAGGTTCCTACAATGAGCAGTTCTTC
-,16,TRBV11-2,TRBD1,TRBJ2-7,CASSQMGQKPTYEQYF,TGTGCCAGCAGCCAGATGGGACAGAAACCGACCTACGAGCAGTACTTC
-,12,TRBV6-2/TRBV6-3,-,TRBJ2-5,CASSGLLETQYF,TGTGCCAGCAGTGGACTATTGGAGACCCAGTACTTC
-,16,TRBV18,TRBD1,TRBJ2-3,CASSPQDRFNTDTQYF,TGTGCCAGCTCACCCCAGGACAGGTTTAACACAGATACGCAGTATTTT
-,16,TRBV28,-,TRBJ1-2,CASTLGGAIPLYGYTF,TGTGCCAGCACCCTTGGGGGGGCGATTCCCCTTTATGGCTACACCTTC
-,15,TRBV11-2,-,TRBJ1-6,CASSQRHGDNSPLHF,TGTGCCAGCAGCCAGCGGCACGGCGATAATTCACCCCTCCACTTT
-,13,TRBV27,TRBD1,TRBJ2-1,CASSDRVGDEQFF,TGTGCCAGCAGTGACAGGGTTGGGGATGAGCAGTTCTTC
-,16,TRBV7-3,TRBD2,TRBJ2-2,CASSLRSGGHTGELFF,TGTGCCAGCAGCTTACGTAGCGGGGGGCACACCGGGGAGCTGTTTTTT
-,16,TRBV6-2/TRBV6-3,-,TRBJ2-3,CASSLSGVPPGGTQYF,TGTGCCAGCAGTTTGAGCGGCGTCCCCCCTGGCGGTACGCAGTATTTT
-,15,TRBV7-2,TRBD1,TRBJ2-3,CASSSQGGSTDTQYF,TGTGCCAGCAGCTCACAGGGGGGAAGCACAGATACGCAGTATTTT
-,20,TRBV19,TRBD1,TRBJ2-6,CASSIFADRELTAGANVLTF,TGTGCCAGTAGTATCTTCGCGGACAGGGAGTTAACGGCTGGGGCCAACGTCCTGACTTTC
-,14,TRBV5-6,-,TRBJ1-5,CASSLGPTNQPQHF,TGTGCCAGCAGCTTGGGTCCAACTAATCAGCCCCAGCATTTT
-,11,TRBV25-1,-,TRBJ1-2,CASSNYYGYTF,TGTGCCAGCAGTAACTACTATGGCTACACCTTC
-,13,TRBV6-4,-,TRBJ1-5,CASSDRGDQPQHF,TGTGCCAGCAGTGACAGGGGTGATCAGCCCCAGCATTTT
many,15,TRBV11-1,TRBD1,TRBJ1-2,CASSPGTVGVDGYTF,TGTGCCAGCAGCCCCGGGACAGTGGGGGTGGATGGCTACACCTTC
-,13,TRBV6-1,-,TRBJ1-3,CASSEEGGNTIYF,TGTGCCAGCAGTGAAGAGGGGGGAAACACCATATATTTT
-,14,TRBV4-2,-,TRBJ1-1,CASSPALGQGSAFF,TGTGCCAGCAGCCCAGCTTTGGGGCAGGGTTCGGCTTTCTTT
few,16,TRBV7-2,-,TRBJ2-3,CASSLFGGAGADTQYF,TGTGCCAGCAGCTTATTTGGGGGGGCCGGGGCCGATACGCAGTATTTT
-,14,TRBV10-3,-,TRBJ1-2,CAISVGPFNYGYTF,TGTGCCATCAGTGTTGGCCCCTTTAACTATGGCTACACCTTC
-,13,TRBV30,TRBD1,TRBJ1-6,CAWTPTGDSPLHF,TGTGCCTGGACCCCGACAGGGGATTCACCCCTCCACTTT
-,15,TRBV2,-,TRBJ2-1,CASSRDFSSYNEQFF,TGTGCCAGCAGTCGGGACTTTAGCTCCTACAATGAGCAGTTCTTC
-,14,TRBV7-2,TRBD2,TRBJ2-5,CASSQYSGGETQYF,TGTGCCAGCAGCCAATATAGCGGGGGAGAGACCCAGTACTTC
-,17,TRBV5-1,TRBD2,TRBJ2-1,CASSLVPSGRSYNEQFF,TGCGCCAGCAGCTTGGTTCCTAGCGGGAGGTCCTACAATGAGCAGTTCTTC
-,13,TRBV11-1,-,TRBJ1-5,CASSFDPTKPQHF,TGTGCCAGCAGCTTCGATCCTACTAAGCCCCAGCATTTT
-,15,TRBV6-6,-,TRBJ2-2,CASSSRGGSTGELFF,TGTGCCAGCAGTTCACGCGGTGGGTCCACCGGGGAGCTGTTTTTT